This T cell receptor (beta chain) was retrieved from a study of cytomegalovirus exposure and HLA in healthy donors. Study-level results: Earlier analysis found most TCR beta V segments productive about 90% or about 30% of the time.

The PCR ran on 60 Vbeta and 13 Jbeta primers. Method: immunoSEQ multiplex PCR; TCRdb's copy keeps in-frame clones and lacks some. The sample holds roughly 90,000 clones; about 88% are singletons and the top ten take 2.1%. With regard to this clone: The antigen is not known.

Germline loops: CDR1 MGHRA, CDR2 YSYEKL. The CDR3 spans 12 residues. V lost 1 base and J 6 bases, leaving 6 bases between the germline ends. The receptor was isolated from a young man in good health and CMV-seronegative. The sequenced sample was PBMCs. The rearrangement joins TRBV4-1 to TRBJ1-2; the D is unclear. The CDR3 loop is CASSQGGNGYTF. The DNA of the CDR3 is TGCGCCAGCAGCCAAGGAGGAAATGGCTACACCTTC.